This T cell receptor (beta chain) was identified in a study of CD8 T cells in ankylosing spondylitis. Study results and caveats: Enrichment of disease-linked clones was reportedly significant in matched ankylosing spondylitis synovial fluid.

This clonotype was seen only a few times. Antigen unknown. TCRdb fed the 5' RACE reads into MiXCR, producing one record per CDR3 protein. The sample holds 250,000 or so distinct CDR3 sequences, roughly 25% seen once. V shed 6 bases and J 3 bases; nucleotides not matched to a gene: 9. Germline values: CDR1 DFQATT, CDR2 SNEGSKA (reference sequence). The CDR3 contains 14 residues. Specimen: blood, either unsorted or a sorted T cell fraction (not recorded which). The sequence came from a male donor with ankylosing spondylitis or in good health (not recorded which). The chain links TRBV20-1 to TRBJ2-3, with 7 bases identical to TRBD2. The CDR3 bases are TGCAGTGCAAGACCCGGGGGGAAAACAGATACGCAGTATTTT. As protein: CSARPGGKTDTQYF.